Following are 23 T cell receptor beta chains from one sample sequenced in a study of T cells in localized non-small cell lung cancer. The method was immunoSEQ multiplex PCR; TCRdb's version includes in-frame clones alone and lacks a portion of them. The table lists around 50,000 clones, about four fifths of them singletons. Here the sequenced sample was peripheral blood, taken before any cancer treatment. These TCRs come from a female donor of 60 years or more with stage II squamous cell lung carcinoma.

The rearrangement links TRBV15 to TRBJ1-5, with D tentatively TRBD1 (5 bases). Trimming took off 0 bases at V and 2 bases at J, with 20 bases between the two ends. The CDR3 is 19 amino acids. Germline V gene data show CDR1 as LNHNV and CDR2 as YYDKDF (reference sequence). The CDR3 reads CATSRDGASPLFGNQPQHF. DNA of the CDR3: TGTGCCACCAGCAGAGATGGGGCCTCACCCTTATTCGGCAATCAGCCCCAGCATTTT.

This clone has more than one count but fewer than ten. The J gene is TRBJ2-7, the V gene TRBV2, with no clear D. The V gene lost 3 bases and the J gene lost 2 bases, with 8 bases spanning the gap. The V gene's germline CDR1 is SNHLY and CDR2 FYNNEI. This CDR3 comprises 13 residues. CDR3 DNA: TGTGCCAGCAGTGAGGGCTTCGCCTACGAGCAGTACTTC. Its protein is CASSEGFAYEQYF.

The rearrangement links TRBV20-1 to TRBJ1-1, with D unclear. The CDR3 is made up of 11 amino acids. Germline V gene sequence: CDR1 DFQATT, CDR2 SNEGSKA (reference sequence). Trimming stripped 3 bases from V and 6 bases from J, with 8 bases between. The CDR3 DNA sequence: TGCAGTGCTAGGCCGCACGCTGAAGCTTTCTTT. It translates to CSARPHAEAFF.

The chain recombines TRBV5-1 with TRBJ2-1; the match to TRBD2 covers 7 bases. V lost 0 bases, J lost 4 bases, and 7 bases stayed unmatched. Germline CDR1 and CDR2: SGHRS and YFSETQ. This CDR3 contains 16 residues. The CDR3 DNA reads TGCGCCAGCAGCTTGGGACTAGCAGAGGGATACAATGAGCAGTTCTTC. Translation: CASSLGLAEGYNEQFF. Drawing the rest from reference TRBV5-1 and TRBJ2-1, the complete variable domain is KAGVTQTPRYLIKTRGQQVTLSCSPISGHRSVSWYQQTPGQGLQFLFEYFSETQRNKGNFPGRFSGRQFSNSRSEMNVSTLELGDSALYLCASSLGLAEGYNEQFFGPGTRLTVL.

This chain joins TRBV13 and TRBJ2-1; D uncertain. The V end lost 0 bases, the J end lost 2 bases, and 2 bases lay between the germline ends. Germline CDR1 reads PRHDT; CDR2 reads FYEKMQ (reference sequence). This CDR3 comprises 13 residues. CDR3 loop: CASSLGAYNEQFF. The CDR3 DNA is TGTGCCAGCAGCTTAGGGGCCTACAATGAGCAGTTCTTC.

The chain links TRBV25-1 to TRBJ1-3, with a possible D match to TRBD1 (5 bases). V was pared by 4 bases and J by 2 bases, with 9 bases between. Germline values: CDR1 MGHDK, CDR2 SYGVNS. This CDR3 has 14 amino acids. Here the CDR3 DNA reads TGTGCCAGCAGTGTCGGGACTGCTGGAAACACCATATATTTT. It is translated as CASSVGTAGNTIYF.

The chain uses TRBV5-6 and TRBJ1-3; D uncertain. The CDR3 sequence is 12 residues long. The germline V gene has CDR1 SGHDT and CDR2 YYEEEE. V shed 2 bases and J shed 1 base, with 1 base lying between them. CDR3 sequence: CASSLSGNTIYF. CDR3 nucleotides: TGTGCCAGCAGCTTATCTGGAAACACCATATATTTT.

CDR3 residues: CASSRGRTNTEAFF. CDR3 nucleotides: TGTGCCAGTAGTCGCGGACGGACGAACACTGAAGCTTTCTTT. This chain links TRBV19 with TRBJ1-1; D is unresolved. The germline V gene encodes CDR1 LNHDA and CDR2 SQIVND (reference sequence). The length of the CDR3 is 14 residues. Trimming removed 5 bases from V and 1 base from J, with 11 bases in between.

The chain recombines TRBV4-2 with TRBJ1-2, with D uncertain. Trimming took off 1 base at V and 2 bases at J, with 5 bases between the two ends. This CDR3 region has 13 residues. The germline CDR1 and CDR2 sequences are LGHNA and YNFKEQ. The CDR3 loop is CASSQVGNYGYTF. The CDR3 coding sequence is TGTGCCAGCAGCCAAGTAGGAAACTATGGCTACACCTTC.

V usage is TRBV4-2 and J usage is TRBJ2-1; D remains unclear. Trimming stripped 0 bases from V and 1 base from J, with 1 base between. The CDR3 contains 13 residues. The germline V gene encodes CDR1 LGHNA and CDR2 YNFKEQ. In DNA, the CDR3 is TGTGCCAGCAGCCAAGATTCCTACAATGAGCAGTTCTTC. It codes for CASSQDSYNEQFF.

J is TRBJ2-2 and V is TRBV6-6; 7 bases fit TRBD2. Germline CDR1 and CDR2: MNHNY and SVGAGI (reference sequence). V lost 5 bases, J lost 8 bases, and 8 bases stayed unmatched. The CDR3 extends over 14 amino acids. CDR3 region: CASSPPEGGGELFF. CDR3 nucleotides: TGTGCCAGCAGTCCTCCCGAGGGAGGGGGGGAGCTGTTTTTT.

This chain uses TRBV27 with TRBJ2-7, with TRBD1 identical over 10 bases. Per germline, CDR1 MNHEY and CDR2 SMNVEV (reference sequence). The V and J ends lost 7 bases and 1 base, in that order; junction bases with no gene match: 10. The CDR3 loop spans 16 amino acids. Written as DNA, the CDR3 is TGTGCCAGCAAAGGGGCGGGACAGGGGAAATCCTACGAGCAGTACTTC. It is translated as CASKGAGQGKSYEQYF.

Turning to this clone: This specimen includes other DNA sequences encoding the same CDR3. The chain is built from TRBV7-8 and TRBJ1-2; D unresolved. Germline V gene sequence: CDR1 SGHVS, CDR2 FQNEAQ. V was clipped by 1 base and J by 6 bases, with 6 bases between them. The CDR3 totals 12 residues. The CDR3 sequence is CASSLVGDGYTF. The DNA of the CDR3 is TGTGCCAGCAGCTTAGTCGGAGATGGCTACACCTTC.

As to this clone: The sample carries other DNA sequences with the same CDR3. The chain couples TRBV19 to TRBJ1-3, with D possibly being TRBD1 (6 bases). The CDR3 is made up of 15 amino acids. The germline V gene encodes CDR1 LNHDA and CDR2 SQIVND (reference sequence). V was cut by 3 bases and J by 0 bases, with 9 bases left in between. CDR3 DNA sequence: TGTGCCAGTAGTATTGGGGGGCTCTCTGGAAACACCATATATTTT. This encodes CASSIGGLSGNTIYF.

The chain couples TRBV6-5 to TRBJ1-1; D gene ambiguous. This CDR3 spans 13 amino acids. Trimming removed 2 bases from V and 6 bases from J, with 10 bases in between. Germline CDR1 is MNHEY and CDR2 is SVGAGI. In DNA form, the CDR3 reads TGTGCCAGCAGTTACGTGGGGTTCCCTGAAGCTTTCTTT. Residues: CASSYVGFPEAFF.

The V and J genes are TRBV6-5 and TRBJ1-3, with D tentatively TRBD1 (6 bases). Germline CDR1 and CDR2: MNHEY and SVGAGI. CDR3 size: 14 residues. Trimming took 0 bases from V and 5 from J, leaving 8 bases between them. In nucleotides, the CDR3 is TGTGCCAGCAGTTACTCGGACAGTAGAAACACCATATATTTT. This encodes CASSYSDSRNTIYF.

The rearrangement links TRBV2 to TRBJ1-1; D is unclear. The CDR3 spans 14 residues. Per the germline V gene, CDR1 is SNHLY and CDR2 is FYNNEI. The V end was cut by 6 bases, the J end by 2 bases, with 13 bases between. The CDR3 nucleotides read TGTGCCAGCAGGTATACAGCCGCCAACACTGAAGCTTTCTTT. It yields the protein CASRYTAANTEAFF.

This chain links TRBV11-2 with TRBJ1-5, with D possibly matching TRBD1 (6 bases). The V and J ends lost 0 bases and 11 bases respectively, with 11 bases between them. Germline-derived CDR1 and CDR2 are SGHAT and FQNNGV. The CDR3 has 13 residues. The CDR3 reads CASSLEVRGAQHF. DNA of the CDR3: TGTGCCAGCAGCTTAGAGGTCAGGGGAGCCCAGCATTTT.

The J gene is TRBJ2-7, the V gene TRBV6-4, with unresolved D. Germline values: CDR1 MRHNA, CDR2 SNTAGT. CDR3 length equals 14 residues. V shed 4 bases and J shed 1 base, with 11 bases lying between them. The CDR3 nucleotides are TGTGCCAGCAGTGTGCACATTGGATCCTACGAGCAGTACTTC. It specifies CASSVHIGSYEQYF.

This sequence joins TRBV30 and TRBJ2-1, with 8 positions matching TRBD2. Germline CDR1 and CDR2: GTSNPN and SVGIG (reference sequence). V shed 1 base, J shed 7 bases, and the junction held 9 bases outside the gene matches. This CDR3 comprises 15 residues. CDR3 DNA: TGTGCCTGGAGTGAGGTAGCGGGAAACGGAAATGAGCAGTTCTTC. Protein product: CAWSEVAGNGNEQFF.

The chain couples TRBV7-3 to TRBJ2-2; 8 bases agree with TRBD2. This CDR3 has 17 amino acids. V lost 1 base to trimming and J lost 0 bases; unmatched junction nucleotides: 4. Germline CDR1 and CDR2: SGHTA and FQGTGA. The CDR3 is CASSLRAGASNTGELFF. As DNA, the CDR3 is TGTGCCAGCAGCTTAAGAGCGGGGGCCTCGAACACCGGGGAGCTGTTTTTT.

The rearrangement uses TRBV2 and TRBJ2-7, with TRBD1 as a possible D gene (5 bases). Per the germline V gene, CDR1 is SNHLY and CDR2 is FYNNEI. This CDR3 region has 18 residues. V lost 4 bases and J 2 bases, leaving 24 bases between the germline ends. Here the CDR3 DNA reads TGTGCCAGCAGTGCTTTCCCCGAACAGGAAACCGGAGCCTACGAGCAGTACTTC. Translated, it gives CASSAFPEQETGAYEQYF.

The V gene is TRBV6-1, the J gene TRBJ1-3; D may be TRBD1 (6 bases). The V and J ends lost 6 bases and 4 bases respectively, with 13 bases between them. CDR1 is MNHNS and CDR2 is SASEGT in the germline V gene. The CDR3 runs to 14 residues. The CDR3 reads CASRAGVAGNTIYF. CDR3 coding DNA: TGTGCCAGCAGGGCAGGGGTTGCCGGAAACACCATATATTTT.